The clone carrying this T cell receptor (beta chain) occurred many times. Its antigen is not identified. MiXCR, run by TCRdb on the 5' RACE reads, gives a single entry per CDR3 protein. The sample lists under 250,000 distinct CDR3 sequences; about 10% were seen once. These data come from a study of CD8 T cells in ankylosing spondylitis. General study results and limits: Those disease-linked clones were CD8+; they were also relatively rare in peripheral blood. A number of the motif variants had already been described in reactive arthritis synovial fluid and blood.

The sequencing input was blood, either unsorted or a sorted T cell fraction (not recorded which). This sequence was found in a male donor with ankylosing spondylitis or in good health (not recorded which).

CDR3 loop: CASSLPASYGYTF. The CDR3 coding sequence is TGTGCCAGCAGCTTACCAGCGAGCTATGGCTACACCTTC. The chain couples TRBV5-6 to TRBJ1-2; D is unresolved. Trimming shortened V by 2 bases and J by 4 bases, and 9 bases separated the two germline ends. This CDR3 has 13 residues. Germline V gives CDR1 SGHDT, CDR2 YYEEEE.